In its sample, the clone carrying this T cell receptor (beta chain) was seen a few times. Its antigen is not known. CDR3 length: 15 amino acids. Germline assignment: CDR1 SGHTA and CDR2 FQGNSA. The ends were cut back, 5 bases at V and 1 base at J, with 12 bases in the middle. This sample was taken from a study of T-cell reconstitution after alpha-beta-depleted transplantation in children. Study observations and caveats: Two months or so post-transplant, alpha-beta T cells reportedly derived from several hundred expanded graft clones. Newly generated T cells supplied most T-cell counts and diversity one year post-transplant. Some patients' high day-60 TCRbeta diversity was attributed to recipient cells surviving conditioning.

Preparing the TCRbeta library involved the use of unique molecular identifiers. TCRdb passed the PCR reads through MiXCR, listing each CDR3 protein once. The sample holds approximately 230,000 distinct CDR3 sequences, about a quarter seen once. The chain uses TRBV7-2 and TRBJ2-1; D possibly corresponds to TRBD2 (6 bases). This clonotype was obtained from a girl aged 2 to 10 with Fanconi anemia, due to receive a stem cell transplant. The sequencing here drew on PBMCs, taken before TCRalphabeta/CD19-depleted stem cell transplant. The CDR3 sequence: CASSLRLGSYNEQFF. DNA of the CDR3: TGTGCCAGCAGCCTGAGACTAGGATCCTACAATGAGCAGTTCTTC.